This T cell receptor beta chain came from a study of blood T cell repertoires in COVID-19. Across the study: Acute and convalescent COVID-19 samples came from the United States, Italy and Spain. The analysed material was cDNA or gDNA that came from T cells, B-cell-depleted T cells, or PBMCs.

Original data processing: Estimates of nucleated cell counts were drawn from the amplification of reference gene primers. TCRdb's table, derived via immunoSEQ multiplex PCR, lists solely in-frame clones and lacks some. That table is the source of V, J and clone size, and D and trimming were worked out from the DNA. Of roughly 100,000 clones listed, roughly nine tenths are singletons. CDR1 SGHVS and CDR2 FQNEAQ come from the germline V gene. The CDR3 contains 16 residues. With V trimmed by 5 bases and J by 3 bases, 10 bases remained unmatched. The TCR originated in a man aged 45 to 65 with acute or convalescent COVID-19. Sequencing used peripheral blood. V usage is TRBV7-8 and J usage is TRBJ1-5; TRBD1 aligns across 7 bases. The CDR3 region is CASSLPTGLNNQPQHF. As DNA, the CDR3 is TGTGCCAGCAGCCTACCGACAGGGCTAAACAATCAGCCCCAGCATTTT.